This is a list of T cell receptor beta chains from one sample in a study of shared clonotypes between healthy human individuals. Repertoires were generated with immunoSEQ multiplex PCR, while TCRdb's copy carries only in-frame clones and drops some. The repertoire has approximately 530,000 clones, about 96% of them found once; the top ten carry under 0.065%. Sequencing was performed on naive CD4+ T cells sorted from blood. The receptors were gathered from a woman aged 30 to 39 in good health. Each CDR3 is given with its conserved first and last residue. A D gene is named only where the DNA matches it firmly. Size values are once, few and many counts, or a class for expanded clones, and some rows have none.

abundance,d_gene,j_gene,v_gene,CDR3aa,CDR3nt
NA,NA,TRBJ1-5,TRBV28,CASRSLGQPQHF,TGTGCCAGCAGGTCCTTAGGTCAGCCCCAGCATTTT
NA,TRBD1,TRBJ1-5,TRBV6-6,CASSTNRGPQPQHF,TGTGCCAGCAGTACCAACAGGGGGCCTCAGCCCCAGCATTTT
NA,TRBD1,TRBJ1-2,TRBV7-8,CASSPRGLGYGYTF,TGTGCCAGCAGCCCCAGGGGGCTCGGCTATGGCTACACCTTC
NA,NA,TRBJ2-5,TRBV7-8,CASSSRRASVQETQYF,TGTGCCAGCAGCTCCCGAAGGGCTAGCGTCCAAGAGACCCAGTACTTC
NA,NA,TRBJ2-7,TRBV28,CASSLPPYEQYF,TGTGCCAGCAGTTTACCCCCCTACGAGCAGTACTTC
NA,TRBD1,TRBJ1-2,TRBV5-6,CASSTTGVNGYTF,TGTGCCAGCAGCACTACAGGGGTGAATGGCTACACCTTC
once,NA,TRBJ1-2,TRBV27,CASSLSGTYEGYTF,TGTGCCAGCAGTTTATCCGGGACATATGAAGGCTACACCTTC
NA,TRBD1,TRBJ2-7,TRBV28,CASRPPGTGGIDEQYF,TGTGCCAGCAGACCACCCGGGACAGGGGGCATCGACGAGCAGTACTTC
NA,TRBD1,TRBJ1-4,TRBV18,CASSPMSTGGTATNEKLFF,TGTGCCAGCTCACCAATGTCTACAGGGGGGACTGCAACTAATGAAAAACTGTTTTTT
NA,NA,TRBJ2-5,TRBV4-1,CASSGGSRGGETQYF,TGCGCCAGCAGCGGCGGTAGCAGGGGTGGAGAGACCCAGTACTTC
NA,TRBD2,TRBJ2-1,TRBV5-4,CASSESREPPRNEQFF,TGTGCCAGCAGCGAGTCGCGGGAGCCGCCTAGGAATGAGCAGTTCTTC
NA,NA,TRBJ2-4,TRBV5-8,CASSLELHQYF,TGTGCCAGCAGTTTAGAACTTCACCAGTACTTC
NA,NA,TRBJ1-5,TRBV2,CASSEGQANQPQHF,TGTGCCAGCAGTGAAGGACAGGCAAATCAGCCCCAGCATTTT
NA,TRBD1,TRBJ2-2,TRBV27,CASRRKGTGWSGELFF,TGTGCCAGCAGACGTAAGGGGACAGGGTGGAGCGGGGAGCTGTTTTTT
NA,TRBD1,TRBJ2-1,TRBV28,CASRYRGQEFF,TGTGCCAGCAGATACAGGGGGCAGGAGTTCTTC
once,NA,TRBJ2-3,TRBV11-2,CASSLGGYGTDTQYF,TGTGCCAGCAGCTTAGGAGGCTATGGCACAGATACGCAGTATTTT
NA,NA,TRBJ2-1,TRBV6-5,CASSPGTGANEQFF,TGTGCCAGTTCCCCCGGGACTGGAGCCAATGAGCAGTTCTTC
NA,TRBD2,TRBJ2-1,TRBV14,CASSPGTSGKDEQFF,TGTGCCAGCAGCCCGGGGACTAGCGGGAAGGATGAGCAGTTCTTC
NA,NA,TRBJ2-4,TRBV28,CASSTLGSALAKNIQYF,TGTGCCAGCAGTACTTTGGGGTCGGCCCTAGCCAAAAACATTCAGTACTTC
once,NA,TRBJ1-2,TRBV28,CASSLGTGSDYGYTF,TGTGCCAGCAGCCTAGGCACAGGGTCGGACTATGGCTACACCTTC
once,TRBD1,TRBJ1-1,TRBV11-2,CASSFRQGAGAEAFF,TGTGCCAGCAGCTTCCGACAGGGGGCCGGAGCTGAAGCTTTCTTT
NA,NA,TRBJ2-3,TRBV2,CASSENLDTQYF,TGTGCCAGCAGTGAAAACCTAGATACGCAGTATTTT
NA,NA,TRBJ2-1,TRBV5-4,CASSLDQRDNEQFF,TGTGCCAGCAGCTTGGATCAGCGGGACAATGAGCAGTTCTTC
NA,NA,TRBJ1-2,TRBV27,CASTPYAPGVYNYGYTF,TGTGCCAGCACTCCATATGCCCCAGGGGTGTATAACTATGGCTACACCTTC
NA,NA,TRBJ1-3,TRBV6-5,CASSEGSHGTIYF,TGTGCCAGCAGTGAGGGGAGCCACGGGACCATATATTTT
NA,NA,TRBJ2-7,TRBV7-9,CASSLARGGETYEQYF,TGTGCCAGCAGCTTAGCGAGAGGGGGGGAGACCTACGAGCAGTACTTC
once,TRBD1,TRBJ2-7,TRBV5-1,CASSPGQGGYEQYF,TGCGCCAGCAGCCCCGGACAGGGAGGCTACGAGCAGTACTTC
NA,TRBD1,TRBJ1-4,TRBV5-1,CASSLGDRSNEKLFF,TGCGCCAGCAGCTTGGGGGACAGGAGTAATGAAAAACTGTTTTTT
NA,TRBD1,TRBJ2-1,TRBV5-1,CASSQVTGWVDNEQFF,TGCGCCAGCAGCCAGGTGACAGGGTGGGTTGACAATGAGCAGTTCTTC
NA,NA,TRBJ2-5,TRBV7-6,CASSLAGLKETQYF,TGTGCCAGCAGCTTAGCGGGACTCAAAGAGACCCAGTACTTC
NA,NA,TRBJ1-6,TRBV21-1,CASQVGADSPLHF,TGTGCCAGCCAAGTAGGGGCAGATTCACCCCTCCACTTT
NA,NA,TRBJ2-2,TRBV6-1,CASRDSLGGELFF,TGTGCCAGCAGAGACTCCCTTGGCGGGGAGCTGTTTTTT
NA,NA,TRBJ2-3,TRBV11-2,CASTSGGLTQYF,TGTGCCAGCACCTCCGGGGGCTTAACGCAGTATTTT
NA,NA,TRBJ2-2,TRBV7-9,CASSLAASTNTGELFF,TGTGCCAGCAGCTTAGCGGCCTCGACGAACACCGGGGAGCTGTTTTTT
NA,NA,TRBJ1-5,TRBV6-5,CASSYVQGAVQPQHF,TGTGCCAGCAGTTACGTACAGGGAGCTGTTCAGCCCCAGCATTTT
NA,NA,TRBJ1-1,TRBV7-2,CASSLVKGSEAFF,TGTGCCAGCAGCTTGGTTAAGGGATCCGAAGCTTTCTTT
NA,TRBD2,TRBJ2-7,TRBV19,CASSTPPSLAGVSYEQYF,TGTGCCAGTAGTACCCCGCCCTCCCTAGCGGGAGTTTCTTACGAGCAGTACTTC
once,TRBD2,TRBJ2-7,TRBV4-2,CASSQEATSGRTYVYEQYF,TGTGCCAGCAGCCAAGAAGCGACTAGCGGGAGGACGTACGTCTACGAGCAGTACTTC
NA,NA,TRBJ1-4,TRBV27,CASSSTVVTGRGKKKLFF,TGTGCCAGCAGTTCAACTGTTGTAACAGGGAGGGGAAAGAAAAAACTGTTTTTT